What follows are 30 T cell receptor beta chains derived from one specimen sequenced in a study of early T cells in non-severe SARS-CoV-2 infection (TCRdb year 2021). To prepare the library, 5' RACE was applied. Sequencing relied on a NextSeq 500. The public reads were reprocessed in TCRdb via fastp at Q25 and MiXCR, keeping in-frame beta chains. For every CDR3 protein sequence, its rows merge into one entry that carries the most common genes and DNA. Counted in this sample were some 57,000 distinct CDR3 sequences; about a tenth of them appeared once. About 1.5% of the sample rests with the top ten. Sequencing used whole blood. The receptors here all came from an adult who was a healthcare worker with PCR-confirmed SARS-CoV-2 infection or an uninfected control (not recorded which).

This clonotype was detected many times. The chain joins TRBV7-2 to TRBJ2-3; 13 nucleotides align to TRBD2. This CDR3 contains 18 residues. The ends lost 3 bases at V and 2 bases at J; junction bases unmatched: 8. Per germline, CDR1 SGHTA and CDR2 FQGNSA. CDR3 protein: CASSFDGLAGDNTDTQYF. CDR3 in DNA: TGTGCCAGCAGCTTCGACGGACTAGCGGGGGACAACACAGATACGCAGTATTTT.

This clonotype was observed many times. V usage is TRBV6-6 and J usage is TRBJ1-1; the match to TRBD1 covers 10 bases. Germline CDR1 is MNHNY and CDR2 is SVGAGI (reference sequence). Trimming at V came to 5 bases and at J to 4 bases, leaving 7 bases not matched to a gene. The CDR3 has 15 amino acids. The CDR3 sequence is CASSRRDRGRTEAFF. The CDR3 DNA is TGTGCCAGCAGTCGTCGGGACAGGGGCCGCACTGAAGCTTTCTTT.

V and J are TRBV4-3 and TRBJ2-7; 8 nucleotides match TRBD1. J was trimmed by 2 bases and V by 4 bases; bases with no gene match: 4. Germline values: CDR1 LGHNA, CDR2 YSLEER. The CDR3 consists of 14 residues. CDR3 residues: CASSPRTGTYEQYF. The DNA for the CDR3 is TGCGCCAGCAGCCCCCGGACAGGGACCTACGAGCAGTACTTC.

The chain couples TRBV12-3 or TRBV12-4 to TRBJ2-5, with D hard to call. V dropped 3 bases and J dropped 13 bases, with 15 bases sitting between them. This CDR3 is built from 12 residues. The CDR3 spells CASSFDYELTYF. In nucleotides, the CDR3 is TGTGCCAGCAGTTTCGATTATGAGCTAACGTACTTC.

The chain recombines TRBV2 with TRBJ1-2; D might be TRBD1 (6 bases). The CDR3 consists of 13 residues. V gave up 5 bases and J gave up 4 bases, with 11 bases separating them. CDR1 and CDR2 (germline): SNHLY, FYNNEI. CDR3 nucleotide sequence: TGTGCCAGCAGTTCAGGGGAGTTCTATGGCTACACCTTC. Translation: CASSSGEFYGYTF.

This clonotype was observed a few times. J is TRBJ1-1 and V is TRBV5-1; D might be TRBD1 (5 bases). This CDR3 has 18 amino acids. V was clipped by 3 bases and J by 1 base, with 22 bases between them. Germline CDR1 reads SGHRS; CDR2 reads YFSETQ. This CDR3 is CASSSPTGRGLGNTEAFF. CDR3 nucleotide sequence: TGCGCCAGCAGCTCCCCGACGGGAAGGGGCCTAGGGAACACTGAAGCTTTCTTT.

CDR3 in amino acids: CASSLVGYGGRQETQYF. The DNA for the CDR3 is TGTGCCAGCAGCTTAGTTGGATACGGGGGAAGGCAAGAGACCCAGTACTTC. The chain employs TRBV7-3 and TRBJ2-5; maybe TRBD2 (6 bases). This CDR3 region has 17 residues. The V and J ends lost 2 bases and 2 bases respectively, with 18 bases between them. The V gene's germline CDR1 is SGHTA and CDR2 FQGTGA.

V is TRBV2 and J is TRBJ1-4; TRBD1 might be the D (6 bases). V was trimmed by 6 bases and J by 6 bases, leaving 14 bases between them. The CDR3 has 14 residues. CDR1 and CDR2 from the germline V gene are SNHLY and FYNNEI. DNA for the CDR3: TGTGCCAGCAGGAGGGGGGGCGCAGATGAAAAACTGTTTTTT. The encoded protein is CASRRGGADEKLFF.

This clonotype was seen only a few times. The V gene is TRBV29-1, the J gene TRBJ2-3; 10 bases map to TRBD1. The CDR3 is 15 amino acids. CDR1 is SQVTM and CDR2 is ANQGSEA in the germline V gene. Trimming removed 4 bases from V and 2 bases from J; junction bases left unmatched: 6. CDR3 protein: CSVAWTGGVTDTQYF. The CDR3 nucleotides are TGCAGCGTTGCCTGGACAGGGGGAGTCACAGATACGCAGTATTTT.

There are a few counts of this clonotype. The genes are TRBV6-1 and TRBJ2-3, with 7 bases lining up with TRBD2. The V segment lost 3 bases and the J segment 4 bases; nucleotides outside the gene matches: 4. CDR3 length: 14 amino acids. Germline loops: CDR1 MNHNS, CDR2 SASEGT. CDR3 amino acids: CASSDERGADTQYF. The CDR3 DNA sequence: TGTGCCAGCAGTGATGAGCGGGGAGCAGATACGCAGTATTTT.

The sample holds many counts of this clonotype. V and J are TRBV3-1 and TRBJ1-1; D may be TRBD1 (5 bases). The CDR3 runs 16 residues. The ends were cut back, 3 bases at V and 4 bases at J, with 18 bases in the middle. Germline-derived CDR1 and CDR2 are LGHDT and YNNKEL (reference sequence). CDR3 bases: TGTGCCAGCAGCCAGAGGGGTGCGGCGGGGGGCACTGAAGCTTTCTTT. Translating gives CASSQRGAAGGTEAFF. Based on the CDR3 plus reference TRBV3-1 and TRBJ1-1, the full variable domain is DTAVSQTPKYLVTQMGNDKSIKCEQNLGHDTMYWYKQDSKKFLKIMFSYNNKELIINETVPNRFSPKSPDKAHLNLHINSLELGDSAVYFCASSQRGAAGGTEAFFGQGTRLTVV.

A few counts support this clonotype. The gene calls are TRBV10-3 and TRBJ2-5; D possibly uses TRBD1 or TRBD2 (6 bases each). The germline V and J ends were trimmed by 4 bases and 0 bases, with 15 bases remaining between them. CDR1 is ENHRY, CDR2 SYGVKD, per germline. This CDR3 has 16 residues. CDR3 region: CAISATTGAHQETQYF. In DNA form, the CDR3 reads TGTGCCATCAGTGCCACCACGGGGGCCCACCAAGAGACCCAGTACTTC.

This clonotype was counted only a few times. This sequence joins TRBV3-1 and TRBJ2-1; 9 bases are a match to TRBD2. Trimming took 1 base from V and 4 from J; bases not matched to a gene: 2. CDR1 is LGHDT and CDR2 is YNNKEL in the germline V gene (reference sequence). The length of the CDR3 is 15 residues. The CDR3 loop is CASSQGTSEYNEQFF. In DNA form, the CDR3 reads TGTGCCAGCAGCCAAGGGACTAGCGAATACAATGAGCAGTTCTTC.

This clonotype has ten or more counts. The chain carries TRBV7-2 and TRBJ2-7; D is undetermined. The germline V gene has CDR1 SGHTA and CDR2 FQGNSA. The CDR3 is 11 amino acids. The V end was cut by 7 bases, the J end by 6 bases, with 10 bases between. The CDR3, as DNA: TGTGCCAGCACCCCCGTCGGCGAGCAGTACTTC. This encodes CASTPVGEQYF. The variable domain in full, completed from reference TRBV7-2 and TRBJ2-7, reads GAGVSQSPSNKVTEKGKDVELRCDPISGHTALYWYRQSLGQGLEFLIYFQGNSAPDKSGLPSDRFSAERTGGSVSTLTIQRTQQEDSAVYLCASTPVGEQYFGPGTRLTVT.

This clonotype came up many times. The chain carries TRBV10-3 and TRBJ1-6, with D possibly TRBD1 on 6 matching bases. Between the trimmed V and J ends, which lost 8 bases and 0 bases, there was a span of 26 bases. The CDR3 covers 20 residues. Germline V gene sequence: CDR1 ENHRY, CDR2 SYGVKD. The CDR3 is CAIARGAVGTGSSYNSPLHF. CDR3 bases: TGTGCCATCGCGAGAGGCGCCGTGGGAACAGGGAGCTCCTATAATTCACCCCTCCACTTT.

This clonotype was counted many times. J is TRBJ2-6 and V is TRBV6-6; no definite D call. CDR3 length equals 15 residues. Germline values: CDR1 MNHNY, CDR2 SVGAGI (reference sequence). The V end lost 0 bases, the J end lost 0 bases, and 3 bases lay between the germline ends. In nucleotides, the CDR3 is TGTGCCAGCAGTTACTCGAGCTCTGGGGCCAACGTCCTGACTTTC. Its translation: CASSYSSSGANVLTF.

On this clonotype: A much bigger clone sits one base away, suggesting this may be a read error. The V gene is TRBV13, the J gene TRBJ1-4, with TRBD1 matching 8 bases. Germline CDR1 PRHDT, CDR2 FYEKMQ (reference sequence). The CDR3 covers 14 residues. CDR3 sequence (DNA): TGTGCCAGCAGCTTAAACCAGGGGGCGGAAAAACTGATTTTT. It encodes CASSLNQGAEKLIF.

This clonotype occurred many times. V is TRBV6-5 and J is TRBJ1-6; 9 bases agree with TRBD1. The trim removed 6 bases at V and 10 bases at J, leaving 10 bases unmatched. This CDR3 region has 15 residues. From germline, CDR1 is MNHEY and CDR2 SVGAGI. The CDR3 coding sequence is TGTGCCAGCAGCCTTGGACAGGGGTTCAGATCACCCCTCCACTTT. Protein: CASSLGQGFRSPLHF.

V and J are TRBV30 and TRBJ2-1; D is possibly TRBD2 (6 bases). V was shortened by 3 bases and J by 0 bases, with 15 bases between the two germline ends. The CDR3 spans 16 residues. Per the germline V gene, CDR1 is GTSNPN and CDR2 is SVGIG (reference sequence). The CDR3 spells CAWSLPGRGSYNEQFF. The CDR3 bases are TGTGCCTGGAGCCTACCCGGGCGGGGCTCCTACAATGAGCAGTTCTTC. The variable domain in full, with the rest retrieved from reference TRBV30 and TRBJ2-1, is SQTIHQWPATLVQPVGSPLSLECTVEGTSNPNLYWYRQAAGRGLQLLFYSVGIGQISSEVPQNLSASRPQDRQFILSSKKLLLSDSGFYLCAWSLPGRGSYNEQFFGPGTRLTVL.

The CDR3 spells CASAGSSYNEQFF. The CDR3 bases are TGTGCCAGCGCGGGCAGCTCCTACAATGAGCAGTTCTTC. J is TRBJ2-1 and V is TRBV6-2 or TRBV6-3; tentative D call: TRBD2 (5 bases). Germline V gene sequence: CDR1 MNHEY, CDR2 SVGEGT. CDR3 length: 13 residues. The V end was cut by 8 bases, the J end by 0 bases, with 8 bases between.

This clonotype was detected many times. J is TRBJ2-7 and V is TRBV12-3 or TRBV12-4, with a tentative D call TRBD2 (5 bases). The V and J ends lost 7 bases and 7 bases respectively, with 14 bases between them. The CDR3 covers 12 residues. CDR3 loop: CASTLGPGEQYF. The CDR3 bases are TGTGCCAGCACCCTTGGGCCGGGGGAGCAGTACTTC.

V gene TRBV7-2 combines with J gene TRBJ2-1; D unclear. Germline V lookup: CDR1 SGHTA, CDR2 FQGNSA. The CDR3 is made up of 14 amino acids. Trimming shortened V by 3 bases and J by 0 bases, and 6 bases separated the two germline ends. The CDR3 reads CASSFWASYNEQFF. In nucleotides, the CDR3 is TGTGCCAGCAGCTTTTGGGCCTCCTACAATGAGCAGTTCTTC.

This clonotype has a count of ten or more. The chain links TRBV7-2 to TRBJ2-1, with D perhaps being TRBD1 or TRBD2 (5 bases each). The V gene's germline CDR1 is SGHTA and CDR2 FQGNSA. Trimming shortened V by 6 bases and J by 10 bases, and 13 bases separated the two germline ends. This CDR3 region has 12 residues. The CDR3 region is CASSWDHWEQFF. The CDR3 nucleotides are TGTGCCAGCAGTTGGGACCATTGGGAGCAGTTCTTC.

This clonotype was counted ten times or more. The gene calls are TRBV12-5 and TRBJ2-2, with TRBD1 matching over 11 bases. This CDR3 spans 15 amino acids. V lost 5 bases and J lost 6; bases outside the gene matches: 5. Germline lookup yields CDR1 LGHNT and CDR2 FRNRAP. The DNA of the CDR3 is TGTGCTAGTGGTCTAGGGACAGGGGGTCCCGGGGAGCTGTTTTTT. Protein product: CASGLGTGGPGELFF.

This clonotype was counted many times. This sequence joins TRBV4-2 and TRBJ2-3, with 13 nucleotides matching TRBD2. The CDR3 has 16 residues. Looked up from germline, CDR1 is LGHNA and CDR2 is YNFKEQ. The V gene end was trimmed by 1 base and the J gene end by 4 bases; junction bases not matched to a gene: 2. The CDR3 nucleotides read TGTGCCAGCAGCCAAGGGACTAGCGGGGGTCCAGATACGCAGTATTTT. As protein: CASSQGTSGGPDTQYF.

A few counts support this clonotype. J is TRBJ2-7 and V is TRBV20-1; TRBD2 aligns across 12 bases. Germline V CDR1 and CDR2: DFQATT, SNEGSKA (reference sequence). Trimming cost V 4 bases and J 3 bases; bases outside gene matches: 4. CDR3 size: 14 residues. CDR3 region: CSAMRTSGVYEQYF. DNA of the CDR3: TGCAGTGCTATGAGGACTAGCGGGGTCTACGAGCAGTACTTC.

The table lists this clonotype with many counts. The chain has TRBV6-2 or TRBV6-3 and TRBJ1-6; a weak D match, TRBD1 (6 bases). Trimming took 2 bases from V and 7 from J, leaving 15 bases between them. Germline V gives CDR1 MNHEY, CDR2 SVGEGT. The CDR3 covers 16 residues. The CDR3 sequence is CASSYSSGTRNSPLHF. Here the CDR3 DNA reads TGTGCCAGCAGTTACAGCTCCGGGACAAGAAATTCACCCCTCCACTTT.

The chain recombines TRBV20-1 with TRBJ2-3, with 10 bases lining up with TRBD2. CDR3 length equals 13 residues. The germline CDR1 and CDR2 sequences are DFQATT and SNEGSKA (reference sequence). J gave up 8 bases and V 2 bases, and 4 bases lay outside the gene matches. This chain's CDR3 is CSARLAGAGTQYF. In nucleotides, the CDR3 is TGCAGTGCTAGACTAGCGGGGGCGGGTACGCAGTATTTT.

This clonotype was observed a few times. The CDR3 bases are TGTGCCAGCAGCTTAGGTAGTCAGTTGACAGTGCGGTACTTC. Amino acids: CASSLGSQLTVRYF. The rearrangement links TRBV7-8 to TRBJ2-7; TRBD1 is a possible D gene (5 bases). V shed 1 base and J shed 12 bases, with 19 bases lying between them. Germline V CDR1 and CDR2: SGHVS, FQNEAQ. CDR3 size: 14 residues. The full variable domain, completed using reference TRBV7-8 and TRBJ2-7, is GAGVSQSPRYKVAKRGQDVALRCDPISGHVSLFWYQQALGQGPEFLTYFQNEAQLDKSGLPSDRFFAERPEGSVSTLKIQRTQQEDSAVYLCASSLGSQLTVRYFGPGTRLTVT.

This clonotype was counted at least ten times. This chain links TRBV11-2 with TRBJ2-2; 9 bases are a match to TRBD1. The CDR3 sequence is 15 residues long. From germline, CDR1 is SGHAT and CDR2 FQNNGV. Trimming cost V 6 bases and J 6 bases; bases outside gene matches: 8. The CDR3: CASSKPGQGAGELFF. The DNA of the CDR3 is TGTGCCAGCAGTAAACCGGGACAGGGAGCCGGGGAGCTGTTTTTT.